This T cell receptor (beta chain) was profiled in a study of early T cells in non-severe SARS-CoV-2 infection. At the level of the study: Sequenced bulk RNA came from whole blood that was unsorted, and chains were unpaired.

Attachment of unique molecular identifiers was made to individual cDNA molecules. TCRdb itself ran the 5' RACE reads through MiXCR, one entry per CDR3 protein. The data show some 71,000 distinct CDR3 sequences, approximately 13% seen once. CDR3 length equals 13 residues. V lost 8 bases and J 5 bases, leaving 10 bases between the germline ends. The V gene's germline CDR1 is SNHLY and CDR2 FYNNEI. The receptor was isolated from an adult who was a healthcare worker with PCR-confirmed SARS-CoV-2 infection or an uninfected control (not recorded which). The sample taken for sequencing was whole blood. The chain combines TRBV2 with TRBJ1-6, with D perhaps matching TRBD1 (6 bases). DNA of the CDR3: TGTGCCAGCTTGTCAGGGGATAATTCACCCCTCCACTTT. This sequence encodes CASLSGDNSPLHF.